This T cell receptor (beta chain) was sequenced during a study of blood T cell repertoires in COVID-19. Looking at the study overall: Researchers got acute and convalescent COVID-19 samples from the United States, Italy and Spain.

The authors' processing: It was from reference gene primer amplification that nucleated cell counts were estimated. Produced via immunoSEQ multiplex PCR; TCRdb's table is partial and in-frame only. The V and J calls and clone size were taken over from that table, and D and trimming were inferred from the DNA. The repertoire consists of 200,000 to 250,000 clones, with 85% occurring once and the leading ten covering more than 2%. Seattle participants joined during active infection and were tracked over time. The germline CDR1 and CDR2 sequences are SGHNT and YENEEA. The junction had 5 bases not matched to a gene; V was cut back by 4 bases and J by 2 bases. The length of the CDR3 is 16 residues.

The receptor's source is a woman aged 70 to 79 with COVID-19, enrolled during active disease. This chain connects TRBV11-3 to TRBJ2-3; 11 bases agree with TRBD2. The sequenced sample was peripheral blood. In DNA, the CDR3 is TGTGCCAGCAGCTACGGGACTAGCGGAAACACAGATACGCAGTATTTT. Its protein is CASSYGTSGNTDTQYF. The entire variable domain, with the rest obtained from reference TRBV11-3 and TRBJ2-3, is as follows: EAGVVQSPRYKIIEKKQPVAFWCNPISGHNTLYWYLQNLGQGPELLIRYENEEAVDDSQLPKDRFSAERLKGVDSTLKIQPAELGDSAVYLCASSYGTSGNTDTQYFGPGTRLTVL.